Listed here are 10 T cell receptor beta chains from one sample, sequenced in a study of CD8+CD57+ T cells in acquired aplastic anemia. TCR beta VDJ and CDR3 profiles were obtained from a genomic DNA template. TCRdb re-called the reads with MiXCR, one entry per CDR3 protein. The sample has 180,000 or so distinct CDR3 sequences, around 48% seen once. Previously, flow cytometry had revealed CD8+CD57+ cell expansion in the patients chosen for sequencing. The specimen sequenced was sorted CD4+, CD8+, or CD8+CD57+ T cells (not recorded which) from PBMCs. These receptors were obtained from a human donor with aplastic anemia.

Regarding this clonotype: A much bigger clone sits one base away, suggesting this may be a read error. This chain joins TRBV5-1 and TRBJ2-2, with 7 bases lining up with TRBD1. The CDR3 covers 15 residues. Germline V gives CDR1 SGHRS, CDR2 YFSETQ. The CDR3 DNA reads as TGCACCAGCAGCTTGAGACAGGGGAACACCGGGGAGCTGTTTTTT. This translates into CTSSLRQGNTGELFF.

This clonotype was seen repeatedly, ten times or more. The chain is built from TRBV12-3 or TRBV12-4 and TRBJ1-3, with D perhaps TRBD1 (5 bases). The length of the CDR3 is 15 residues. With 6 bases removed from V and 0 bases from J, the gap between germline ends came to 12 bases. The CDR3 here is CASRRDGSSGNTIYF. CDR3 sequence (DNA): TGTGCCAGCAGAAGGGACGGGAGCTCTGGAAACACCATATATTTT.

This clonotype has at least ten counts. This rearrangement joins TRBV6-4 to TRBJ2-5; 8 bases line up with TRBD2. CDR1 and CDR2 (germline): MRHNA, SNTAGT. The J segment lost 5 bases and the V segment lost 0 bases, leaving 5 bases of the junction unmatched. The CDR3 runs 15 residues. Here the CDR3 reads CASSDSTSVFETQYF. The CDR3 DNA is TGTGCCAGCAGTGACTCGACTAGCGTCTTTGAGACCCAGTACTTC.

This CDR3 reads CASSLVAGSPLHF. CDR3 nucleotides: TGTGCCAGCAGCTTAGTAGCGGGGTCACCCCTCCACTTT. The rearrangement links TRBV7-6 to TRBJ1-6; no clear D gene. V dropped 1 base and J dropped 10 bases, with 8 bases sitting between them. The CDR3 sequence is 13 residues long. The germline V gene has CDR1 SGHVS and CDR2 FNYEAQ.

A few counts support this clonotype. The V and J genes are TRBV24-1 and TRBJ1-2; 8 bases match TRBD1. The length of the CDR3 is 15 residues. Germline CDR1 reads KGHDR; CDR2 reads SFDVKD. The V gene end was trimmed by 4 bases and the J gene end by 3 bases; junction bases not matched to a gene: 6. This chain's CDR3 is CATSDWTGKDYGYTF. CDR3 DNA: TGTGCCACCAGTGACTGGACAGGGAAAGACTATGGCTACACCTTC.

This clonotype was observed many times. The chain carries TRBV5-4 and TRBJ1-5, with D hard to call. CDR1 is SGHNT, CDR2 YYREEE, per germline (reference sequence). Trimming took off 2 bases at V and 0 bases at J, with 18 bases between the two ends. CDR3 length: 18 residues. This chain's CDR3 is CASSFEQITLYSNQPQHF. The DNA of the CDR3 is TGTGCCAGCAGCTTCGAACAAATAACCCTTTATAGCAATCAGCCCCAGCATTTT.

This clonotype came up many times. The chain joins TRBV10-3 to TRBJ2-7; 8 bases are shared with TRBD1. Unmatched junction bases numbered 17, after V lost 8 bases and J lost 2 bases. Germline loops: CDR1 ENHRY, CDR2 SYGVKD. The CDR3 is made up of 17 amino acids. This CDR3 reads CAISSTGARSVAYEQYF. In DNA form, the CDR3 reads TGTGCCATCTCTTCGACAGGGGCTCGCTCGGTGGCCTACGAGCAGTACTTC.

The sample holds many counts of this clonotype. This chain uses TRBV24-1 with TRBJ2-2; D remains ambiguous. Germline V gives CDR1 KGHDR, CDR2 SFDVKD. CDR3 length: 14 amino acids. V was clipped by 3 bases and J by 6 bases, with 10 bases between them. CDR3 in amino acids: CATSDPAVPGELFF. The CDR3 region has the DNA TGTGCCACCAGTGATCCAGCAGTTCCCGGGGAGCTGTTTTTT.

The gene calls are TRBV18 and TRBJ2-1; D remains ambiguous. The CDR3 contains 14 residues. V was cut by 8 bases and J by 8 bases, with 19 bases left in between. Germline V gene data show CDR1 as KGHSH and CDR2 as LQKENI. CDR3 DNA: TGTGCCAGCCAGAAAGGTCTCCGGCTCGATGAGCAGTTCTTC. Protein: CASQKGLRLDEQFF.

J is TRBJ1-1 and V is TRBV12-3 or TRBV12-4; 8 positions match TRBD1. V shed 5 bases, J shed 2 bases, and the junction held 4 bases outside the gene matches. The CDR3 length is 14 residues. CDR3 region: CASSRTGLNTEAFF. The CDR3 region has the DNA TGTGCCAGCAGTAGGACAGGGCTTAACACTGAAGCTTTCTTT.